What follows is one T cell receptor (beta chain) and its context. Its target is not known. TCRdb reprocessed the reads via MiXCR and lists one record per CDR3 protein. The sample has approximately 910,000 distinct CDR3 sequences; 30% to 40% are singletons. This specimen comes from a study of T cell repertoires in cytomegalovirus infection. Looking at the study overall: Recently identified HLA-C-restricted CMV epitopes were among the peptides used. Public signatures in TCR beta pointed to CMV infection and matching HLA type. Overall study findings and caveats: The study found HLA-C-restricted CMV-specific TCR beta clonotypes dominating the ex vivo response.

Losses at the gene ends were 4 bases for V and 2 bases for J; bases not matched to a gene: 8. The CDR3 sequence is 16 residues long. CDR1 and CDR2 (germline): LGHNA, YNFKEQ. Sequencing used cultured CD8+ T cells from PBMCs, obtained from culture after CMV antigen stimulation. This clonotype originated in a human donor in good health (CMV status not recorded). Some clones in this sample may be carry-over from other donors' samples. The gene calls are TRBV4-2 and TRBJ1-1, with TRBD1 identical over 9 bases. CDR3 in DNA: TGTGCCAGCAGCCCCCGGGACAGGGCGGGAAACACTGAAGCTTTCTTT. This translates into CASSPRDRAGNTEAFF.